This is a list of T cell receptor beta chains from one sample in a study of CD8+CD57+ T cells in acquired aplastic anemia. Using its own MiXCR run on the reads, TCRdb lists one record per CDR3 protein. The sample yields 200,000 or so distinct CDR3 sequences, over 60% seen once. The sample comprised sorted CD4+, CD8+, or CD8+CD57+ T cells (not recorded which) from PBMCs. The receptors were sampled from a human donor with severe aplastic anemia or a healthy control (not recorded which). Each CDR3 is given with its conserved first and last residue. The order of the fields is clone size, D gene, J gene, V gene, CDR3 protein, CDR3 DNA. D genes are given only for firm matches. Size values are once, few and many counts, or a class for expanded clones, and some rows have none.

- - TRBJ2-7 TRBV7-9 CASSLEGGRFYEQYF TGTGCCAGCAGCTTAGAGGGGGGAAGGTTCTACGAGCAGTACTTC
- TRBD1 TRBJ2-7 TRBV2 CASSVGDRVSYEQYF TGTGCCAGCAGCGTAGGGGACAGGGTTTCCTACGAGCAGTACTTC
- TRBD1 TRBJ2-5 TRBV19 CASSIQSRGNRETQYF TGTGCCAGTAGTATCCAGTCCAGGGGGAACCGAGAGACCCAGTACTTC
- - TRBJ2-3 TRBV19 CASSPGPGADTQYF TGTGCCAGTAGTCCCGGGCCAGGGGCAGATACGCAGTATTTT
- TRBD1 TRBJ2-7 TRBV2 CASRPGQGSHEQYF TGTGCCAGCAGGCCGGGACAGGGGTCCCACGAGCAGTACTTC
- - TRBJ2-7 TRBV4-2 CASSQDLTSYEQYF TGTGCCAGCAGCCAAGATTTGACTTCCTACGAGCAGTACTTC
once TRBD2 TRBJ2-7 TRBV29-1 CSVEKGGFPSYEQYF TGCAGCGTTGAAAAGGGAGGGTTTCCTTCCTACGAGCAGTACTTC
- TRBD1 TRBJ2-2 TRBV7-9 CASMDWGQDRAYELFF TGTGCCAGCATGGATTGGGGGCAAGACAGGGCGTACGAGCTGTTTTTT
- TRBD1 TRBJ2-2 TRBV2 CAIYDRGGTGELFF TGTGCCATCTACGACAGGGGCGGAACCGGGGAGCTGTTTTTT
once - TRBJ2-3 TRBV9 CASSVAMGTDTQYF TGTGCCAGCAGCGTAGCTATGGGCACAGATACGCAGTATTTT
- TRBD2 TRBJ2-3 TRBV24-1 CATSEASGGGTDTQYF TGTGCCACCAGTGAGGCTAGCGGAGGGGGCACAGATACGCAGTATTTT
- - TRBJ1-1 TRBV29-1 CSGMTGNTEAFF TGCAGCGGCATGACAGGGAACACTGAAGCTTTCTTT
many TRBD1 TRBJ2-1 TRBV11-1 CASSGEGGIRTYNEQFF TGTGCCAGCAGCGGTGAAGGGGGCATCCGTACCTACAATGAGCAGTTCTTC
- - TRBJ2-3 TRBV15 CATSRDRGTDTQYF TGTGCCACCAGCAGAGACAGAGGCACAGATACGCAGTATTTT
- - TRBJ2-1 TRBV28 CASSNHSSSYNEQFF TGTGCCAGCAGTAACCACTCGAGCTCCTACAATGAGCAGTTCTTC
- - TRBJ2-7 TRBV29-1 CRVEGASSYEQYF TGCAGGGTTGAAGGCGCGTCCTCCTACGAGCAGTACTTC
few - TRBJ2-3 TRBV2 CASTPLTDTQYF TGTGCCAGCACCCCTCTTACAGATACGCAGTATTTT
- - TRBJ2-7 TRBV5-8 CASKVQVYEQYF TGTGCCAGCAAGGTGCAGGTCTACGAGCAGTACTTC